The 13 T cell receptor beta chains presented below share a single source sample, sequenced in a study of shared clonotypes between healthy human individuals. Profiling relied on immunoSEQ multiplex PCR, and the TCRdb table lists in-frame clones only, not all of them. In the table there are around 550,000 clones, 90% to 96% of which are singletons. Material: naive CD4+ T cells sorted from blood. Subset of the sample: CD45RA+ positively selected. The receptors shown here come from a woman younger than 45 in good health.

This chain connects TRBV11-2 to TRBJ2-1, with D unclear. The CDR3 contains 17 residues. The V and J ends lost 5 bases and 5 bases respectively, with 22 bases between them. Germline V gene sequence: CDR1 SGHAT, CDR2 FQNNGV. The CDR3 region is CASSTQYRARINNEQFF. CDR3 DNA: TGTGCCAGCAGCACCCAATACCGGGCCCGTATTAACAATGAGCAGTTCTTC.

V is TRBV15 and J is TRBJ1-6; unclear D gene. V lost 1 base to trimming and J lost 3 bases, with 10 bases between them. The CDR3 spans 16 residues. Germline V lookup: CDR1 LNHNV, CDR2 YYDKDF (reference sequence). CDR3 in amino acids: CATSRAGRSYNSPLHF. Here the CDR3 DNA reads TGTGCCACCAGCAGAGCCGGGCGAAGCTATAATTCACCCCTCCACTTT.

This chain connects TRBV2 to TRBJ2-3; D is perhaps TRBD1 (5 bases). In germline, CDR1 is SNHLY, CDR2 FYNNEI. The CDR3 contains 16 residues. The V and J ends lost 2 bases and 6 bases respectively, with 18 bases between them. The CDR3 DNA sequence: TGTGCCAGCAGTGAATGGACACTATCCGCCTCGGATACGCAGTATTTT. Its translation: CASSEWTLSASDTQYF.

The genes are TRBV5-4 and TRBJ2-2; TRBD1 agrees at 9 bases. J gave up 3 bases and V 4 bases, and 7 bases lay outside the gene matches. CDR3 length: 16 amino acids. CDR1 is SGHNT, CDR2 YYREEE, per germline (reference sequence). The DNA for the CDR3 is TGTGCCAGCAGCCACCCGGGACAGGGTTACACCGGGGAGCTGTTTTTT. Encoded protein: CASSHPGQGYTGELFF.

This chain joins TRBV6-1 and TRBJ1-1; a possible D gene is TRBD1 (5 bases). V gave up 8 bases and J gave up 11 bases, with 24 bases separating them. This CDR3 has 14 amino acids. The germline gives CDR1 MNHNS, CDR2 SASEGT. Written as DNA, the CDR3 is TGTGCCAGCGCTCACGGGGCTACCCCCGGGCTGGCTTTCTTT. Protein sequence: CASAHGATPGLAFF.

The chain carries TRBV15 and TRBJ2-5; D is undetermined. CDR3 length equals 16 residues. The germline CDR1 and CDR2 sequences are LNHNV and YYDKDF (reference sequence). V lost 1 base and J lost 2, with 14 bases in between. The CDR3 nucleotides read TGTGCCACCAGCAGAGGCGGAGTCAAACTGCAAGAGACCCAGTACTTC. It codes for CATSRGGVKLQETQYF.

The chain recombines TRBV13 with TRBJ2-7; D gene uncertain. The germline CDR1 and CDR2 sequences are PRHDT and FYEKMQ (reference sequence). The length of the CDR3 is 14 residues. The V end was cut by 0 bases, the J end by 2 bases, with 8 bases between. This chain's CDR3 is CASSLGGFPYEQYF. Written as DNA, the CDR3 is TGTGCCAGCAGCTTAGGAGGGTTTCCCTACGAGCAGTACTTC. The entire variable domain, with the rest obtained from reference TRBV13 and TRBJ2-7, is as follows: AAGVIQSPRHLIKEKRETATLKCYPIPRHDTVYWYQQGPGQDPQFLISFYEKMQSDKGSIPDRFSAQQFSDYHSELNMSSLELGDSALYFCASSLGGFPYEQYFGPGTRLTVT.

Comment on this clone: One end of the junction is discordant with germline, which a read error may explain. The V and J genes are TRBV10-3 and TRBJ2-7; TRBD2 agrees at 9 bases. This CDR3 has 15 amino acids. In germline, CDR1 is ENHRY, CDR2 SYGVKD. CDR3 sequence reads: CASSSPGLASYEQYF. CDR3 DNA: TGTGCCAGCAGTTCCCCTGGACTAGCGAGCTACGAGCAGTACTTC.

The V gene is TRBV11-2, the J gene TRBJ2-5; D unresolved. CDR3 length equals 13 residues. Trimming pared 1 base from V and 2 bases from J, leaving 5 bases between. Germline V lookup: CDR1 SGHAT, CDR2 FQNNGV. DNA of the CDR3: TGTGCCAGCAGCTTAGGACGGCAAGAGACCCAGTACTTC. It is translated as CASSLGRQETQYF.

In this sample, this clone turned up once. The V gene is TRBV6-5, the J gene TRBJ2-2; 7 bases fit TRBD1. Germline V gene data show CDR1 as MNHEY and CDR2 as SVGAGI. Trimming removed 7 bases from V and 3 bases from J; junction bases left unmatched: 8. The CDR3 is made up of 15 amino acids. This chain's CDR3 is CASNEGASYTGELFF. The CDR3 DNA is TGTGCCAGCAATGAGGGGGCTAGCTACACCGGGGAGCTGTTTTTT.

V is TRBV7-2 and J is TRBJ2-7; 9 bases agree with TRBD2. Per germline, CDR1 SGHTA and CDR2 FQGNSA. The CDR3 runs to 14 residues. The ends lost 5 bases at V and 4 bases at J; junction bases unmatched: 6. CDR3 protein: CASSRGLATYEQYF. In DNA, the CDR3 is TGTGCCAGCAGCCGCGGACTAGCGACTTACGAGCAGTACTTC.

This rearrangement joins TRBV28 to TRBJ2-1; 9 bases are a match to TRBD2. This CDR3 has 14 amino acids. Trimming took 6 bases from V and 5 from J; bases not matched to a gene: 5. Germline V CDR1 and CDR2: MDHEN, SYDVKM. The CDR3 DNA follows: TGTGCCAGCAGCCAAACTAGCGGGCACAATGAGCAGTTCTTC. It translates to CASSQTSGHNEQFF.

This chain links TRBV11-2 with TRBJ2-3; D may be TRBD2 (6 bases). In germline, CDR1 is SGHAT, CDR2 FQNNGV. V shed 7 bases and J shed 4 bases, with 15 bases lying between them. The CDR3 has 14 amino acids. The CDR3 sequence: CASTRLVLADTQYF. CDR3 nucleotides: TGTGCCAGCACCCGACTAGTTTTGGCAGATACGCAGTATTTT.